Listed below are T cell receptor beta chains from one sample, sequenced in a study of glioma-infiltrating T cells. Each CDR3 protein gets one entry after TCRdb re-called the multiplex PCR reads with MiXCR. The sample carries some 85,000 distinct CDR3 sequences, 20% to 25% recorded once. What was sequenced was glioma tissue, nonneoplastic brain tissue, or PBMCs (not recorded which). The source is a human donor with low-grade glioma or glioblastoma, undergoing nonglioma brain surgery, or in good health (not recorded which). Each CDR3 is given with its conserved first and last residue. D genes are given only for firm matches. Not every row has a clone size; where given, it reads once, few, many or a size class.

clone_size | j_call | d_call | v_call | cdr3_aa | cdr3_nt
many | TRBJ1-3 | TRBD1 | TRBV12-3/TRBV12-4 | CASSLEQGGNTIYF | TGTGCCAGCAGTCTGGAACAGGGGGGAAACACCATATATTTT
NA | TRBJ1-4 | NA | TRBV19 | CASSIWTSGNEKLFF | TGTGCCAGTAGTATATGGACATCTGGGAATGAAAAACTGTTTTTT
many | TRBJ2-3 | TRBD2 | TRBV20-1 | CSARLAGRDTDTQYF | TGCAGTGCTAGACTAGCGGGAAGAGACACAGATACGCAGTATTTT
many | TRBJ1-1 | NA | TRBV6-1 | CASSKGQLNTEAFF | TGTGCCAGCAGCAAGGGACAACTGAACACTGAAGCTTTCTTT
many | TRBJ2-7 | NA | TRBV29-1 | CSVYESLEQYF | TGCAGCGTTTACGAGAGCCTCGAGCAGTACTTC
many | TRBJ1-1 | NA | TRBV4-2 | CASKGVNTEAFF | TGTGCCAGCAAGGGGGTGAACACTGAAGCTTTCTTT
few | TRBJ1-6 | NA | TRBV19 | CASSTGRSPLHF | TGTGCCAGTAGTACAGGCCGGTCACCCCTCCACTTT
many | TRBJ2-3 | NA | TRBV24-1 | CATSAGRGTDTQYF | TGTGCCACCAGTGCGGGTAGGGGTACAGATACGCAGTATTTT
many | TRBJ2-3 | NA | TRBV7-9 | CASISFGDTQYF | TGTGCCAGCATCTCCTTTGGGGATACGCAGTATTTT
few | TRBJ2-1 | NA | TRBV5-1 | CASSSSRTYNEQFF | TGCGCCAGCAGCTCTTCTCGTACCTACAATGAGCAGTTCTTC
NA | TRBJ2-1 | NA | TRBV27 | CASSPVTIGSSYNGQFF | TGTGCCAGCAGTCCCGTGACTATCGGGAGCTCCTACAATGGGCAGTTCTTC
many | TRBJ1-5 | NA | TRBV7-8 | CASSLRRAAGGGFEYSNQPQHF | TGTGCCAGCAGCTTACGCCGAGCGGCGGGGGGCGGGTTCGAATATAGCAATCAGCCCCAGCATTTT
many | TRBJ2-3 | NA | TRBV7-2 | CASSLSSRDTQYF | TGTGCCAGCAGCCTTAGCTCTAGAGATACGCAGTATTTT
NA | TRBJ1-1 | NA | TRBV20-1 | CSARDRNAEALF | TGCAGTGCCCGAGATAGAAACGCTGAAGCTCTCTTT
many | TRBJ2-7 | NA | TRBV6-2/TRBV6-3 | CASSSVPPNPYEQYF | TGTGCCAGCAGTTCCGTTCCGCCAAACCCCTACGAGCAGTACTTC
many | TRBJ1-1 | NA | TRBV19 | CASSILRNTEAFF | TGTGCCAGTAGTATCCTGCGGAACACTGAAGCTTTCTTT
many | TRBJ2-7 | TRBD2 | TRBV2 | CASSDPSGSGNEQYF | TGTGCCAGCAGTGACCCTAGCGGGAGTGGGAACGAGCAGTACTTC
many | TRBJ1-2 | NA | TRBV20-1 | CSARVQGEDGYTF | TGCAGTGCTAGAGTACAGGGTGAAGACGGCTACACCTTC
many | TRBJ1-1 | NA | TRBV20-1 | CSVSRGNRVGTEAFF | TGCAGTGTTTCCAGGGGCAACCGGGTGGGCACTGAAGCTTTCTTT
many | TRBJ1-1 | NA | TRBV6-2/TRBV6-3 | CASSPDTVNTEAFF | TGTGCCAGCAGTCCCGACACGGTGAACACTGAAGCTTTCTTT
few | TRBJ2-7 | TRBD2 | TRBV2 | CASSTGGTYEQYF | TGTGCCAGCTCAACCGGGGGGACCTACGAGCAGTACTTC
many | TRBJ2-5 | NA | TRBV18 | CASSPPATPGETQYF | TGTGCCAGCTCACCACCGGCTACCCCAGGAGAGACCCAGTACTTC
NA | TRBJ1-1 | NA | TRBV5-1 | CASSLPVSNTEAFF | TGCGCCAGCAGCTTGCCGGTTTCGAACACTGAAGCTTTCTTT
NA | TRBJ2-1 | TRBD2 | TRBV29-1 | CSVEGLAGGSSYNEQFF | TGCAGCGTTGAAGGATTAGCGGGGGGAAGCTCCTACAATGAGCAGTTCTTC
many | TRBJ1-1 | TRBD1 | TRBV7-6 | CASSPRQGIGTEAFF | TGTGCCAGCAGCCCCAGACAGGGTATTGGCACTGAAGCTTTCTTT
NA | TRBJ2-1 | TRBD2 | TRBV12-3/TRBV12-4 | CASSFGLADNEQFF | TGTGCCAGCAGTTTTGGCCTAGCGGATAATGAGCAGTTCTTC
many | TRBJ1-2 | NA | TRBV20-1 | CSASSSLDLRYGYTF | TGCAGTGCTAGTTCCAGCCTTGATTTAAGATATGGCTACACCTTC
many | TRBJ1-5 | TRBD1 | TRBV18 | CASSLTGGGNQPQHF | TGTGCCAGCTCGTTGACAGGGGGAGGCAATCAGCCCCAGCATTTT
many | TRBJ2-5 | TRBD2 | TRBV10-2 | CASSAAGVRETQYF | TGCGCCAGCAGTGCAGCGGGAGTCAGGGAGACCCAGTACTTC
many | TRBJ2-7 | NA | TRBV6-1 | CASSDSGTRTYEQYF | TGTGCCAGCAGTGATTCCGGGACAAGGACCTACGAGCAGTACTTC
many | TRBJ1-1 | NA | TRBV12-3/TRBV12-4 | CASSSRGASTEAFF | TGTGCCAGCAGTTCCCGGGGGGCGAGCACTGAAGCTTTCTTT
many | TRBJ1-5 | TRBD1 | TRBV20-1 | CSAIPGQGTRRNQPQHF | TGCAGTGCAATCCCGGGACAGGGAACTCGTCGTAATCAGCCCCAGCATTTT
NA | TRBJ1-1 | NA | TRBV4-1 | CASSPRAGFQSTEAFF | TGCGCCAGCAGCCCCCGGGCGGGGTTTCAGAGCACTGAAGCTTTCTTT
many | TRBJ1-2 | NA | TRBV4-1 | CASSQDGSGYGYTF | TGCGCCAGCAGCCAAGATGGATCGGGATATGGCTACACCTTC
many | TRBJ2-7 | NA | TRBV18 | CASSPEGGPYEQYF | TGTGCCAGCTCACCAGAAGGGGGGCCCTACGAGCAGTACTTC
many | TRBJ2-5 | NA | TRBV15 | CATSRAYGGPKETQYF | TGTGCCACCAGCAGAGCTTACGGCGGACCAAAGGAGACCCAGTACTTC
NA | TRBJ2-3 | NA | TRBV5-6 | CASSPGHSISTDTQYF | TGTGCCAGCAGCCCCGGGCACAGCATAAGCACAGATACGCAGTATTTT
NA | TRBJ2-7 | NA | TRBV27 | CVSSSHYEQYF | TGTGTTAGCAGTTCTCACTACGAGCAGTACTTC
many | TRBJ2-7 | NA | TRBV18 | CASSPLPSTYEQYF | TGTGCCAGCTCACCACTGCCCAGTACCTACGAGCAGTACTTC
few | TRBJ2-7 | NA | TRBV5-1 | CASSTRVGHYEQYF | TGCGCCAGCAGCACCCGGGTCGGTCACTACGAGCAGTACTTC
NA | TRBJ2-7 | TRBD2 | TRBV20-1 | CSASGTSGTYEQYF | TGCAGTGCTAGTGGGACTAGCGGAACCTACGAGCAGTACTTC
NA | TRBJ1-5 | NA | TRBV20-1 | CSASAGGDGNQPQHF | TGCAGTGCTAGTGCGGGGGGCGACGGCAATCAGCCCCAGCATTTT